This paragraph reports one T cell receptor (beta chain). There is no known antigen for this receptor. No qualities accompany the bases; no much larger clone lies one base away. The immunoSEQ Assay was used to sequence TCRbeta CDR3 regions. After extraction, genomic DNA underwent amplification by bias-controlled multiplex PCR, followed by high-throughput sequencing. The original pipeline was this. To quantify the absolute abundance of every unique TCRbeta CDR3 region, sequences were collapsed and filtered. Usable DNA was measured by amplifying reference genes present in all nucleated cells, and TCRbeta template counts were normalized to that usable DNA to estimate T cell fraction. Repertoire TCRs were annotated as SARS-CoV-2-specific when V gene, CDR3 amino acid sequence and J gene were exactly matched to a known reactive TCR set. MIRA supplied the reference SARS-CoV-2 TCR set, which was filtered for enrichment in COVID-19-positive ImmuneCODE repertoires so that public or cross-reactive TCRs were removed. Based on the MIRA antigens, annotated TCRs were further analysed at the level of specific ORF or position within ORF. Breadth was defined as annotated unique rearrangements over total unique productive rearrangements; depth was the summed frequency of those rearrangements. Two-sided Wilcoxon rank-sum tests were applied when comparing TCR breadth between groups. The clones in this table, taken by TCRdb from immuneACCESS, are in-frame only. Not every clone is retained; where verified, under half of the shortfall comes from an unresolved V gene, and the cause of the rest is unknown. The D gene and trimming were derived from the DNA, and the V and J assignments and clone size from that table. This sample holds roughly 320,000 clones; around 87% were observed only once. The ten largest clones add up to roughly 3.6% of the sample.

This specimen's treatment or condition label, interpreted: roughly 20 received Ad26.COV2.S at low or high dose, single or two shots; roughly 5 received placebo; per-sample allocation not given. For vaccine and placebo recipients, the sequenced repertoires came from samples collected on day 63 after the first injection. In Cohort 1b, about two dozen adults aged 18-55 years were enrolled at a single site in Boston, USA, between 29 July and 7 August 2020. Ad26.COV2.S was a replication-incompetent adenovirus type 26 vector expressing a prefusion-stabilized SARS-CoV-2 spike protein from the original Wuhan strain. Including cysteine and phenylalanine, the CDR3 has 15 amino acids. The CDR3 DNA has 45 bases and is translated from base 1. The trim is 2 bases for V and 6 bases for J, with a gap of 14 bases between the germline ends. The germline V gene (reference sequence) gives CDR1 as MNHEY and CDR2 as SMNVEV.

The sample originates from a study of Ad26.COV2.S vaccination and SARS-CoV-2 variants (dated by TCRdb to the early 2020s). Regarding the research as a whole: Vaccine-arm donors were drawn from COV1001, a multicentre, randomized, double-blind, placebo-controlled phase I-IIa trial of Ad26.COV2.S in healthy adults. Ad26.COV2.S was given intramuscularly at 5x10^10 or 1x10^11 viral particles, as a single shot or as two shots 56 days apart. Sequencing of the TCRbeta repertoire served to evaluate the specificity and breadth of SARS-CoV-2-reactive T cell receptors following Ad26.COV2.S vaccination. The TCR-sequenced set comprised about 30 samples: around 20 Ad26.COV2.S vaccine recipients, 5 placebo recipients and 8 SARS-CoV-2 convalescent individuals. Trial participants were randomized into five groups of five: low-dose or high-dose Ad26.COV2.S given once or twice, or placebo on both occasions. Blinding of investigators to trial group allocation was maintained during experiments and outcome assessment. Here is what the overall study found, with its caveats: Comparable non-spike TCR breadth was observed between vaccine and placebo recipients, consistent with only spike being contained in the vaccine. Comparing responses between vaccine doses or regimens was not something the study was powered to do. Spike-specific TCR breadth was higher in Ad26.COV2.S recipients than in placebo recipients (P = 0.0014). Substantial breadth of spike-specific CD8+ and CD4+ T cell responses was reported after vaccination. The authors noted that the TCR breadth and depth analyses may have underestimated total T cell responses.

The V gene is TRBV27 and the J gene is TRBJ2-1; the D gene is perhaps TRBD2, from 6 matching bases. Source: peripheral blood, taken in a trial of Ad26.COV2.S vaccine versus placebo. This TCR was sampled from a person between 18 and 65 years old who received the Ad26.COV2.S COVID-19 vaccine or a placebo. The CDR3 amino acid sequence is: CASSLVSIAANEQFF. The base sequence is TGTGCCAGCAGTTTAGTCAGTATAGCGGCCAATGAGCAGTTCTTC.